The clone carrying this T cell receptor (beta chain) was counted many times. The junction departs from the called germline gene at one end, perhaps through a read error. The sample comes from a study of T-cell reconstitution after alpha-beta-depleted transplantation in children. Unique molecular identifiers featured in how the TCRbeta library was prepared. TCRdb passed the PCR reads through MiXCR, listing each CDR3 protein once. The sample consists of 600,000 to 700,000 distinct CDR3 sequences, 15% to 20% of them appearing once. The CDR3 runs to 12 residues. Per germline, CDR1 DFQATT and CDR2 SNEGSKA (reference sequence).

This sequence was found in a human donor who donated a stem cell graft to a child with acute myeloid leukemia. This chain joins TRBV20-1 and TRBJ1-2, with D hard to call. The material sequenced was PBMCs from the stem cell graft donor, taken from the stem cell graft. CDR3: CSVRWRDYGYTF. DNA for the CDR3: TGCAGTGTTAGATGGAGGGACTATGGCTACACCTTC.